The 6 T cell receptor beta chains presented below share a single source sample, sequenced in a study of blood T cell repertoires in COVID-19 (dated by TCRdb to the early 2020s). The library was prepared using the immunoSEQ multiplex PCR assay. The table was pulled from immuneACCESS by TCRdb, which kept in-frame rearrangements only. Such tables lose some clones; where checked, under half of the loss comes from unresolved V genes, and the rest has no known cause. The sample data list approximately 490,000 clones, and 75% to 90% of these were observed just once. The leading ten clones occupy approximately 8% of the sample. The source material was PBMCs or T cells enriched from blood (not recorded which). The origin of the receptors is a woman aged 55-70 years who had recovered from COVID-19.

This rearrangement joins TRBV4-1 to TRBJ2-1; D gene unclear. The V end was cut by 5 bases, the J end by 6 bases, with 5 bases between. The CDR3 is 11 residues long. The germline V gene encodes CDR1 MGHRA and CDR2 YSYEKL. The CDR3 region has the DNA TGCGCCAGCAGCGAGGTCAATGAGCAGTTCTTC. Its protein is CASSEVNEQFF.

CDR3 in DNA: TGTGCCAGCAGCTTGGGGGGGGTGTCAGGACTTAATTCACCCCTCCACTTT. It encodes CASSLGGVSGLNSPLHF. The rearrangement joins TRBV7-9 to TRBJ1-6; D is perhaps TRBD1 (5 bases). The length of the CDR3 is 17 residues. V was shortened by 3 bases and J by 6 bases, with 18 bases between the two germline ends. Germline loops: CDR1 SEHNR, CDR2 FQNEAQ (reference sequence).

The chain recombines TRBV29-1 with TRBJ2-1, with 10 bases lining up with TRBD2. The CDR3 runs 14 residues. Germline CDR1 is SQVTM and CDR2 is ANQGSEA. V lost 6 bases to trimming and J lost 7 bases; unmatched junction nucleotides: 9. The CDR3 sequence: CSVSISSGGNEQFF. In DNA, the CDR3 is TGCAGCGTCTCAATCAGTAGCGGGGGGAATGAGCAGTTCTTC.

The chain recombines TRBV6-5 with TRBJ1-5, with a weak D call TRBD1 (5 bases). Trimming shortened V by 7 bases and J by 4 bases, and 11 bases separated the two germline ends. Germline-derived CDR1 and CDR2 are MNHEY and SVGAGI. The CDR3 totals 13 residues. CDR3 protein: CASMRDGNQPQHF. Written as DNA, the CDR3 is TGTGCCAGCATGCGGGACGGGAATCAGCCCCAGCATTTT.

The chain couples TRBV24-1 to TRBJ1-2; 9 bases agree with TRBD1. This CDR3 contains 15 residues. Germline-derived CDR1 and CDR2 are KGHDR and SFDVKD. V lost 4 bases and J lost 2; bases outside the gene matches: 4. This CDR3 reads CATSDAGTGNYGYTF. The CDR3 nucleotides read TGTGCCACCAGTGACGCCGGGACAGGGAACTATGGCTACACCTTC.

In DNA form, the CDR3 reads TGTGCCAGTAGACCCTCGACAGGCCTGTACAATGAGCAGTTCTTC. Its protein is CASRPSTGLYNEQFF. The chain employs TRBV19 and TRBJ2-1; D may be TRBD1 (6 bases). The CDR3 contains 15 residues. V dropped 6 bases and J dropped 4 bases, with 16 bases sitting between them. Germline V CDR1 and CDR2: LNHDA, SQIVND (reference sequence).